One sample yielded the 5 T cell receptor beta chains listed below, sequenced in a study of T cells in Graves' hyperthyroidism and ophthalmopathy. Using RNA transcripts as the source, TCR beta CDR3 regions were amplified. The primer set for the first-round RT-PCR of the TCR CDR3 was HTBI. A single record per CDR3 protein comes from TCRdb applying MiXCR to the multiplex PCR reads. The sample lists 550,000 to 850,000 distinct CDR3 sequences, approximately 18% occurring once. The specimen sequenced was blood. These receptors were collected from a woman aged 45-65 years with Graves' hyperthyroidism that later progressed to Graves' ophthalmopathy.

This clonotype was found many times. The genes are TRBV30 and TRBJ1-2; D not resolved. Germline V CDR1 and CDR2: GTSNPN, SVGIG (reference sequence). CDR3 length: 13 residues. For the CDR3, the DNA is TGTGCTTATTATTCCATGGGCCCATATGGCTACACCTTC. Protein product: CAYYSMGPYGYTF.

The J gene is TRBJ1-1, the V gene TRBV6-6; D is undetermined. This CDR3 region has 14 residues. With 2 bases removed from V and 3 bases from J, the gap between germline ends came to 10 bases. Germline V gene lookup returns CDR1 MNHNY and CDR2 SVGAGI (reference sequence). CDR3 loop: CASSYPARDTEAFF. The CDR3 DNA reads as TGTGCCAGCAGTTACCCCGCCCGAGACACTGAAGCTTTCTTT.

This clonotype was seen a few times. This sequence joins TRBV6-6 and TRBJ2-2, with a tentative D call TRBD1 (6 bases). This CDR3 comprises 17 residues. V was trimmed by 2 bases and J by 1 base, leaving 14 bases between them. Germline V lookup: CDR1 MNHNY, CDR2 SVGAGI (reference sequence). The CDR3 bases are TGTGCCAGCAGTTACGACTACAGGGTAGAGAACACCGGGGAGCTGTTTTTT. Its translation: CASSYDYRVENTGELFF.

This clonotype has a handful of counts. The rearrangement joins TRBV27 to TRBJ1-1, with 8 bases aligning to TRBD1. Looked up from germline, CDR1 is MNHEY and CDR2 is SMNVEV (reference sequence). V lost 4 bases to trimming and J lost 4 bases; unmatched junction nucleotides: 5. This CDR3 comprises 14 residues. CDR3 nucleotides: TGTGCCAGCAGTTCTGGACAGGGAATCACTGAAGCTTTCTTT. Protein sequence: CASSSGQGITEAFF.

This clonotype turned up a few times. V and J are TRBV19 and TRBJ2-1; possible D gene TRBD1, 6 bases. The CDR3 covers 16 residues. V was shortened by 3 bases and J by 2 bases, with 14 bases between the two germline ends. Per the germline V gene, CDR1 is LNHDA and CDR2 is SQIVND (reference sequence). CDR3 protein: CASSMGAGNTYNEQFF. CDR3 DNA sequence: TGTGCCAGTAGTATGGGGGCAGGGAATACCTACAATGAGCAGTTCTTC.